Presented here are 29 T cell receptor beta chains from one specimen sequenced in a study of T cell changes during pregnancy in multiple sclerosis. Repertoires were generated with immunoSEQ multiplex PCR, while TCRdb's copy carries only in-frame clones and drops some. The profile shows some 70,000 clones, 85% to 90% of them singletons. The sample here was peripheral blood, taken after pregnancy. These receptors were taken from a female donor in good health, enrolled as a control in a pregnancy study.

The V call is TRBV6-5, the J call TRBJ2-1, with TRBD2 matching over 8 bases. Germline V gives CDR1 MNHEY, CDR2 SVGAGI. J lost 10 bases, V lost 6 bases, and 5 bases had no gene match. The CDR3 runs to 12 residues. This CDR3 is CASRDLAGEQFF. CDR3 coding DNA: TGTGCCAGCAGGGATCTAGCGGGCGAGCAGTTCTTC.

The chain employs TRBV4-1 and TRBJ1-1, with a weak D call TRBD1 (6 bases). Trimming removed 4 bases from V and 4 bases from J, with 16 bases in between. CDR3 length equals 15 residues. Germline assignment: CDR1 MGHRA and CDR2 YSYEKL. CDR3 DNA sequence: TGCGCCAGCAGCCCAGCCCGACAGGTAGGCACTGAAGCTTTCTTT. Translated: CASSPARQVGTEAFF.

The J gene is TRBJ2-1, the V gene TRBV9; 10 bases match TRBD2. This CDR3 comprises 15 residues. V lost 4 bases, J lost 9 bases, and 10 bases stayed unmatched. Germline V gives CDR1 SGDLS, CDR2 YYNGEE. For the CDR3, the DNA is TGTGCCAGCAGCTACGAGCGGGAGGGCCTCAGTGAGCAGTTCTTC. Translation: CASSYEREGLSEQFF.

The rearrangement uses TRBV4-3 and TRBJ1-5, with 7 bases identical to TRBD1. The J segment lost 5 bases and the V segment lost 0 bases, leaving 10 bases of the junction unmatched. CDR1 and CDR2 from the germline V gene are LGHNA and YSLEER. The CDR3 extends over 17 amino acids. CDR3 nucleotides: TGCGCCAGCAGCCAAGAATACAGGGGTTTAGTCCATCAGCCCCAGCATTTT. This translates into CASSQEYRGLVHQPQHF.

J is TRBJ1-2 and V is TRBV28, with TRBD1 identical over 7 bases. Looked up from germline, CDR1 is MDHEN and CDR2 is SYDVKM. The V and J ends lost 4 bases and 8 bases, in that order; junction bases with no gene match: 13. The CDR3 length is 15 residues. CDR3 DNA: TGTGCCAGCAGTTCCGGGAGGGGGCAGGGAGGCGGCTACACCTTC. Protein product: CASSSGRGQGGGYTF.

This rearrangement joins TRBV4-3 to TRBJ1-2; weak D call: TRBD1 (6 bases). CDR1 LGHNA and CDR2 YSLEER come from the germline V gene. This CDR3 comprises 14 residues. V lost 0 bases, J lost 5 bases, and 10 bases lay in between. The chain's CDR3 is CASSQDLQGYGYTF. CDR3 nucleotides: TGCGCCAGCAGCCAAGATTTACAGGGATATGGCTACACCTTC.

This rearrangement joins TRBV15 to TRBJ1-5; D possibly corresponds to TRBD1 (5 bases). This CDR3 is built from 14 residues. Germline V gene lookup returns CDR1 LNHNV and CDR2 YYDKDF (reference sequence). Trimming removed 0 bases at V and 7 bases at J, with 10 bases between. The CDR3 nucleotides are TGTGCCACCAGCAGAGAGGAGGGGCCCCAGCCCCAGCATTTT. This codes for CATSREEGPQPQHF.

The chain couples TRBV10-3 to TRBJ1-6, with TRBD1 matching 7 bases. Unmatched junction bases numbered 1, after V lost 2 bases and J lost 6 bases. This CDR3 contains 14 residues. CDR1 and CDR2 (germline): ENHRY, SYGVKD. The CDR3, as DNA: TGTGCCATCAGTGAGGACAGGGCTAATTCACCCCTCCACTTT. It codes for CAISEDRANSPLHF.

The DNA of the CDR3 is TGTGCCAGTAGTACCCACGGACAGGCGGAGTGGGGCTACACCTTC. This codes for CASSTHGQAEWGYTF. The rearrangement links TRBV19 to TRBJ1-2; 7 bases match TRBD1. Trimming at V came to 4 bases and at J to 8 bases, leaving 13 bases not matched to a gene. This CDR3 is built from 15 residues. CDR1 and CDR2 from the germline V gene are LNHDA and SQIVND (reference sequence).

The chain recombines TRBV20-1 with TRBJ2-3; tentatively, D is TRBD2 (6 bases). The length of the CDR3 is 11 residues. Germline V gene lookup returns CDR1 DFQATT and CDR2 SNEGSKA (reference sequence). The V end lost 6 bases, the J end lost 4 bases, and 8 bases lay between the germline ends. CDR3 protein: CSAVAADTQYF. CDR3 nucleotides: TGCAGTGCGGTAGCGGCAGATACGCAGTATTTT.

The chain links TRBV11-3 to TRBJ1-2; TRBD1 matches 8 bases. CDR3 length equals 15 residues. V lost 0 bases, J lost 8 bases, and 8 bases stayed unmatched. Germline V gene lookup returns CDR1 SGHNT and CDR2 YENEEA. The CDR3 DNA is TGTGCCAGCAGCTTAGACCCTGGACAGGGTTTGGGCTACACCTTC. It specifies CASSLDPGQGLGYTF.

This chain links TRBV5-5 with TRBJ2-3; the D gene is possibly TRBD2 (5 bases). This CDR3 contains 17 residues. The V and J ends lost 2 bases and 0 bases respectively, with 16 bases between them. Germline loops: CDR1 SGHKS, CDR2 YYEKEE (reference sequence). CDR3 protein: CASSLGHTRTSTDTQYF. CDR3 DNA: TGTGCCAGCAGCTTAGGCCACACTAGAACTAGCACAGATACGCAGTATTTT.

The chain employs TRBV28 and TRBJ2-7; no clear D gene. Germline CDR1 MDHEN, CDR2 SYDVKM. The V end lost 5 bases, the J end lost 7 bases, and 12 bases lay between the germline ends. There are 12 residues in the CDR3. CDR3: CASSTPPREQYF. For the CDR3, the DNA is TGTGCCAGCAGTACCCCGCCGCGGGAGCAGTACTTC.

The chain employs TRBV6-1 and TRBJ1-5, with D perhaps TRBD1 (6 bases). V was shortened by 5 bases and J by 7 bases, with 9 bases between the two germline ends. Looked up from germline, CDR1 is MNHNS and CDR2 is SASEGT. The CDR3 is made up of 12 amino acids. CDR3 loop: CASSRGSQPQHF. CDR3 nucleotide sequence: TGTGCCAGCAGTAGGGGGTCCCAGCCCCAGCATTTT.

J is TRBJ2-3 and V is TRBV7-8; D possibly corresponds to TRBD2 (6 bases). Looked up from germline, CDR1 is SGHVS and CDR2 is FQNEAQ. V shed 5 bases and J shed 3 bases, with 9 bases lying between them. CDR3 size: 13 residues. Written as DNA, the CDR3 is TGTGCCAGCAGCCGCGGAGGGACAGATACGCAGTATTTT. Translated: CASSRGGTDTQYF.

This chain links TRBV9 with TRBJ1-6; D ambiguous. Per the germline V gene, CDR1 is SGDLS and CDR2 is YYNGEE. V lost 4 bases and J 0 bases, leaving 8 bases between the germline ends. This CDR3 region has 15 residues. CDR3 DNA: TGTGCCAGCAGCCCCCCCGGCTCCTATAATTCACCCCTCCACTTT. This encodes CASSPPGSYNSPLHF.

The chain uses TRBV7-6 and TRBJ1-2, with D possibly being TRBD1 (6 bases). V was trimmed by 0 bases and J by 7 bases, leaving 15 bases between them. The CDR3 has 15 residues. Germline loops: CDR1 SGHVS, CDR2 FNYEAQ. The CDR3 DNA reads TGTGCCAGCAGCTTAGCCGGCGACAGGAGATCTGGCTACACCTTC. This translates into CASSLAGDRRSGYTF. The full variable domain, completed using reference TRBV7-6 and TRBJ1-2, is GAGVSQSPRYKVTKRGQDVALRCDPISGHVSLYWYRQALGQGPEFLTYFNYEAQQDKSGLPNDRFSAERPEGSISTLTIQRTEQRDSAMYRCASSLAGDRRSGYTFGSGTRLTVV.

This chain joins TRBV28 and TRBJ2-7, with 9 bases fitting TRBD1. CDR1 is MDHEN and CDR2 is SYDVKM in the germline V gene. Trimming cost V 7 bases and J 5 bases; bases outside gene matches: 9. CDR3 size: 14 residues. CDR3 nucleotide sequence: TGTGCCAGCAACCTACAGGGGGCGAAGAACGAGCAGTACTTC. This encodes CASNLQGAKNEQYF.

CDR3 sequence: CASSRRDRGLEQYF. In DNA, the CDR3 is TGTGCCAGCAGTCGCCGGGACAGGGGGCTCGAGCAGTACTTC. The chain combines TRBV7-9 with TRBJ2-7; TRBD1 agrees at 12 bases. CDR3 size: 14 residues. The V gene's germline CDR1 is SEHNR and CDR2 FQNEAQ (reference sequence). With V trimmed by 6 bases and J by 6 bases, 6 bases remained unmatched.

The rearrangement joins TRBV7-9 to TRBJ1-1, with D unresolved. Germline loops: CDR1 SEHNR, CDR2 FQNEAQ (reference sequence). V was cut by 0 bases and J by 11 bases, with 16 bases left in between. CDR3 length equals 14 residues. The CDR3 here is CASSLALGNSGAFF. Here the CDR3 DNA reads TGTGCCAGCAGCTTAGCGTTGGGCAACTCGGGGGCTTTCTTT. The entire variable domain, with the rest obtained from reference TRBV7-9 and TRBJ1-1, is as follows: DTGVSQNPRHKITKRGQNVTFRCDPISEHNRLYWYRQTLGQGPEFLTYFQNEAQLEKSRLLSDRFSAERPKGSFSTLEIQRTEQGDSAMYLCASSLALGNSGAFFGQGTRLTVV.

This clone was seen a single time. This rearrangement joins TRBV27 to TRBJ2-2, with 10 nucleotides matching TRBD2. Germline values: CDR1 MNHEY, CDR2 SMNVEV (reference sequence). The ends lost 4 bases at V and 6 bases at J; junction bases unmatched: 5. The CDR3 contains 15 residues. Here the CDR3 DNA reads TGTGCCAGCAGTTACCAGCGGGGGGGGTCCGGGGAGCTGTTTTTT. This gives the protein CASSYQRGGSGELFF.

V and J are TRBV18 and TRBJ2-3; 8 bases line up with TRBD1. The J segment lost 4 bases and the V segment lost 6 bases, leaving 6 bases of the junction unmatched. Germline lookup yields CDR1 KGHSH and CDR2 LQKENI. This CDR3 spans 14 amino acids. Written as DNA, the CDR3 is TGTGCCAGCTCGGGGCAGGGGGCACCAGATACGCAGTATTTT. Its protein is CASSGQGAPDTQYF.

This chain uses TRBV2 with TRBJ1-5; 7 bases align to TRBD1. Germline CDR1 reads SNHLY; CDR2 reads FYNNEI. The CDR3 length is 14 residues. V lost 9 bases and J lost 1; bases outside the gene matches: 6. CDR3 in amino acids: CASTGEASNQPQHF. In DNA, the CDR3 is TGTGCCAGTACAGGGGAAGCGAGCAATCAGCCCCAGCATTTT. Together with reference TRBV2 and TRBJ1-5, the CDR3 gives the full variable domain: EPEVTQTPSHQVTQMGQEVILRCVPISNHLYFYWYRQILGQKVEFLVSFYNNEISEKSEIFDDQFSVERPDGSNFTLKIRSTKLEDSAMYFCASTGEASNQPQHFGDGTRLSIL.

This rearrangement joins TRBV19 to TRBJ2-7; D might be TRBD1 (5 bases). The germline V gene has CDR1 LNHDA and CDR2 SQIVND (reference sequence). V was cut by 0 bases and J by 2 bases, with 8 bases left in between. This CDR3 comprises 14 residues. The CDR3 sequence: CASSIEGRAYEQYF. As DNA, the CDR3 is TGTGCCAGTAGTATAGAGGGCAGGGCCTACGAGCAGTACTTC.

This chain links TRBV19 with TRBJ1-1; TRBD1 aligns across 7 bases. The CDR3 is 15 amino acids. The germline V gene has CDR1 LNHDA and CDR2 SQIVND (reference sequence). Trimming removed 5 bases from V and 2 bases from J; junction bases left unmatched: 8. CDR3 sequence: CASSLQGSINTEAFF. DNA of the CDR3: TGTGCCAGTAGTTTACAGGGGTCGATCAACACTGAAGCTTTCTTT.

The chain combines TRBV21-1 with TRBJ1-5; TRBD1, the table's D call, was not compared with the DNA. TRBV21-1 is classified as a pseudogene. The CDR3 is made up of 13 amino acids. CDR3 protein: CALTERPDQPQHF. The CDR3 DNA follows: TGTGCCCTGACAGAAAGACCAGATCAGCCCCAGCATTTT.

This chain connects TRBV10-1 to TRBJ2-3; D is unclear. This CDR3 has 13 amino acids. V dropped 0 bases and J dropped 8 bases, with 9 bases sitting between them. Per the germline V gene, CDR1 is WNHNN and CDR2 is SYGVQD (reference sequence). The CDR3 bases are TGCGCCAGCAGTGAGTCCTTACCGGGTACGCAGTATTTT. Protein sequence: CASSESLPGTQYF.

The chain employs TRBV7-2 and TRBJ1-1; D perhaps matches TRBD1 (5 bases). The CDR3 extends over 13 amino acids. Deletions cut 5 bases from V and 1 base from J, with 8 bases between. In germline, CDR1 is SGHTA, CDR2 FQGNSA. The CDR3 loop reads CASSLTGNTEAFF. CDR3 nucleotide sequence: TGTGCCAGCAGCCTCACAGGGAACACTGAAGCTTTCTTT.

CDR3: CASSRTSGRAGGTDTQYF. For the CDR3, the DNA is TGTGCCAGCAGTCGGACTAGCGGGAGGGCCGGGGGCACAGATACGCAGTATTTT. The chain carries TRBV21-1 and TRBJ2-3; the D segment call TRBD2 is taken from the table without a DNA check. TRBV21-1 is a documented pseudogene. The CDR3 contains 18 residues.